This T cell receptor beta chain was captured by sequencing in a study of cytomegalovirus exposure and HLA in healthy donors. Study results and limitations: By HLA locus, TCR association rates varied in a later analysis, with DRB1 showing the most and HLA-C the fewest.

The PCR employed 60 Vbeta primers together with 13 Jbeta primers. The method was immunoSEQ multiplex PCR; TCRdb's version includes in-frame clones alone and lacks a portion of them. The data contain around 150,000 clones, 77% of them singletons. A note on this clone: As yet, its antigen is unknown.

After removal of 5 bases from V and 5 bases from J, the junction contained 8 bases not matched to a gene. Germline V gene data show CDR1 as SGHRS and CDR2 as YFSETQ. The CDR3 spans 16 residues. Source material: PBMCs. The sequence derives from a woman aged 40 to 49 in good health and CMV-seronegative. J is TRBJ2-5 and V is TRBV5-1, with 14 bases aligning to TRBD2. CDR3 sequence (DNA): TGCGCCAGCAGAAGATCGGGACTAGCGGGGGTTGAGACCCAGTACTTC. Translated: CASRRSGLAGVETQYF. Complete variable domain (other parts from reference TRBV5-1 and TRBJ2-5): KAGVTQTPRYLIKTRGQQVTLSCSPISGHRSVSWYQQTPGQGLQFLFEYFSETQRNKGNFPGRFSGRQFSNSRSEMNVSTLELGDSALYLCASRRSGLAGVETQYFGPGTRLLVL.